This TCR beta chain is drawn from a study of Ad26.COV2.S vaccination and SARS-CoV-2 variants (dated by TCRdb to the early 2020s). In the study overall: Vaccine-arm donors were drawn from COV1001, a multicentre, randomized, double-blind, placebo-controlled phase I-IIa trial of Ad26.COV2.S in healthy adults. Ad26.COV2.S was administered intramuscularly at a dose of 5x10^10 or 1x10^11 viral particles, either as one shot or as two shots given 56 days apart. TCRbeta repertoire sequencing served as the tool for gauging how specific and how broad the SARS-CoV-2-reactive T cell receptors were following Ad26.COV2.S vaccination. A total of around 32 samples were included in the TCR-sequenced set, comprising some 20 Ad26.COV2.S vaccine recipients, 5 placebo recipients and 8 SARS-CoV-2 convalescent individuals. Trial participants were randomized into five groups of five, in which low-dose or high-dose Ad26.COV2.S was given once or twice, or placebo was given on both occasions. Investigators remained blinded to trial group allocation during experiments and outcome assessment. Study-wide conclusions, independent of this receptor: Vaccine and placebo recipients had comparable non-spike TCR breadth, which fits with the vaccine containing only spike. Substantial breadth of spike-specific CD8+ and CD4+ T cell responses was reported after vaccination. It was noted by the authors that total T cell responses may have been underestimated by the TCR breadth and depth analyses. The study was not powered for comparison of responses between vaccine doses or regimens. Higher spike-specific TCR breadth was observed in Ad26.COV2.S recipients than in placebo recipients (P = 0.0014).

With respect to this clone: Its cognate antigen has yet to be identified. Base qualities are not provided; no much larger clone lies one nucleotide away.

Taken from cysteine to phenylalanine, the CDR3 has 15 residues. The only DNA kept is the CDR3, 45 bases in frame from the first base. V is shortened by 0 bases, J by 3 bases, and the region joining them spans 9 bases. The germline V gene gives CDR1 as ENHRY and CDR2 as SYGVKD. The immunoSEQ Assay was the method used to sequence TCRbeta CDR3 regions. After extraction, genomic DNA underwent amplification by bias-controlled multiplex PCR, followed by high-throughput sequencing. As for the authors' bioinformatics: To quantify the absolute abundance of every unique TCRbeta CDR3 region, sequences were collapsed and filtered. T cell fraction was estimated by normalization of TCRbeta template counts to usable DNA, with usable DNA being measured through amplification of reference genes present in all nucleated cells. Repertoire TCRs were annotated as SARS-CoV-2-specific by exact matching of V gene, CDR3 amino acid sequence and J gene to a known reactive TCR set. MIRA supplied the reference SARS-CoV-2 TCR set, which was filtered for enrichment in COVID-19-positive ImmuneCODE repertoires so that public or cross-reactive TCRs were removed. Using the MIRA antigens, annotated TCRs were further analysed by specific ORF or by position within an ORF. Breadth was defined as the number of annotated unique rearrangements divided by the total number of unique productive rearrangements, and depth was defined as the summed frequency of the annotated unique rearrangements. TCR breadth was compared between groups using two-sided Wilcoxon rank-sum tests. What TCRdb holds here is the immuneACCESS table cut down to in-frame rearrangements. Part of the clones is not present; checked against another copy, under half of the missing clones reflect an unresolved V gene, and the others are unexplained. V, J and clone size derive from that table, while D and trimming were established from the DNA sequence. This sample gives 350,000 to 400,000 clones in total; 70% to 90% of them show up just once. The ten largest clones capture about 3.6% of the sample.

In the paper's terms, the treatment or condition label means: some 20 received Ad26.COV2.S at low or high dose, single or two shots; 5 received placebo; per-sample allocation not given. For vaccine and placebo recipients, the sequenced repertoires came from samples collected on day 63 after the first injection. In Cohort 1b, around 23 adults aged 18-55 years were enrolled at a single site in Boston, USA, between 29 July and 7 August 2020. Ad26.COV2.S was a replication-incompetent adenovirus type 26 vector that expressed a prefusion-stabilized SARS-CoV-2 spike protein derived from the original Wuhan strain.

Recombination connected TRBV10-3 to TRBJ1-5, with no reliable assignment of the D segment. The sequencing here drew on peripheral blood, taken in a trial of Ad26.COV2.S vaccine versus placebo. The clonotype was recovered from a person aged 18-65 years who received the Ad26.COV2.S COVID-19 vaccine or a placebo. This receptor has the CDR3 CAISESAVTNQPQHF. The sequenced DNA is TGTGCCATCAGTGAGTCCGCGGTGACCAATCAGCCCCAGCATTTT.